The 31 T cell receptor beta chains listed next were all sequenced from one sample in a study of technical replicates of blood from several donors. TCRdb keeps only in-frame clones here, not all; method: immunoSEQ multiplex PCR. The data hold almost 90,000 clones, with approximately 94% observed a single time. Specimen: T cells isolated from PBMCs. The receptors here all came from a human donor in good health.

The chain is built from TRBV7-9 and TRBJ2-3; D is ambiguous. Trimming removed 5 bases from V and 2 bases from J, with 11 bases in between. The CDR3 extends over 14 amino acids. Per germline, CDR1 SEHNR and CDR2 FQNEAQ (reference sequence). CDR3 protein: CASSPTAATDTQYF. The DNA of the CDR3 is TGTGCCAGCAGCCCAACAGCAGCCACAGATACGCAGTATTTT.

There are a few counts of this clone. The V call is TRBV5-4, the J call TRBJ1-2; D not resolved. The CDR3 runs 14 residues. V dropped 4 bases and J dropped 0 bases, with 10 bases sitting between them. Looked up from germline, CDR1 is SGHNT and CDR2 is YYREEE (reference sequence). The CDR3 loop is CASSLLRANYGYTF. For the CDR3, the DNA is TGTGCCAGCAGCCTGCTACGGGCTAACTATGGCTACACCTTC.

V gene TRBV2 combines with J gene TRBJ1-5; the D is unclear. The CDR3 has 13 residues. Germline V gives CDR1 SNHLY, CDR2 FYNNEI. The V end was cut by 7 bases, the J end by 0 bases, with 7 bases between. CDR3 nucleotides: TGTGCCAGCACGGGATTTAGCAATCAGCCCCAGCATTTT. Its translation: CASTGFSNQPQHF. Drawing the rest from reference TRBV2 and TRBJ1-5, the complete variable domain is EPEVTQTPSHQVTQMGQEVILRCVPISNHLYFYWYRQILGQKVEFLVSFYNNEISEKSEIFDDQFSVERPDGSNFTLKIRSTKLEDSAMYFCASTGFSNQPQHFGDGTRLSIL.

This rearrangement joins TRBV14 to TRBJ2-7, with D unresolved. The CDR3 totals 17 residues. The ends were cut back, 0 bases at V and 6 bases at J, with 21 bases in the middle. CDR1 is SGHDN, CDR2 FVKESK, per germline. For the CDR3, the DNA is TGTGCCAGCAGCCAAGATACTTTTCCCCCCTTCCCCACCGAGCAGTACTTC. Its protein product is CASSQDTFPPFPTEQYF.

The rearrangement links TRBV4-2 to TRBJ1-3; 7 bases align to TRBD1. The V segment lost 3 bases and the J segment 14 bases; nucleotides outside the gene matches: 13. The germline CDR1 and CDR2 sequences are LGHNA and YNFKEQ. The CDR3 length is 14 residues. This CDR3 is CASSHNEPHRGLYF. Here the CDR3 DNA reads TGTGCCAGCAGCCACAACGAGCCCCACAGGGGCCTATATTTT.

The V gene is TRBV28, the J gene TRBJ2-1; tentatively, D is TRBD2 (5 bases). CDR3 length equals 20 residues. Germline V gene lookup returns CDR1 MDHEN and CDR2 SYDVKM. V lost 5 bases and J lost 0, with 26 bases in between. The CDR3 coding sequence is TGTGCCAGCAGTGGACTTCGCGGATTCACCCCAAAAAACTCCTACAATGAGCAGTTCTTC. As protein: CASSGLRGFTPKNSYNEQFF.

The chain combines TRBV9 with TRBJ2-1; TRBD2 aligns across 9 bases. After removal of 4 bases from V and 0 bases from J, the junction contained 8 bases not matched to a gene. Germline assignment: CDR1 SGDLS and CDR2 YYNGEE. The CDR3 covers 17 residues. For the CDR3, the DNA is TGTGCCAGCAGCCCCAGCGGGGGGAAGAGCTCCTACAATGAGCAGTTCTTC. It translates to CASSPSGGKSSYNEQFF.

V is TRBV5-1 and J is TRBJ1-4; perhaps TRBD1 as D (5 bases). CDR1 SGHRS and CDR2 YFSETQ come from the germline V gene. With 3 bases removed from V and 5 bases from J, the gap between germline ends came to 11 bases. The CDR3 length is 14 residues. CDR3 nucleotides: TGCGCCAGCAGCTCTCAGGGTGGGAATGAAAAACTGTTTTTT. Amino acid sequence: CASSSQGGNEKLFF.

This chain links TRBV27 with TRBJ2-7; 8 bases are a match to TRBD1. The CDR3 consists of 19 residues. V dropped 6 bases and J dropped 0; count of bases not matched to a gene: 19. Germline V CDR1 and CDR2: MNHEY, SMNVEV (reference sequence). DNA of the CDR3: TGTGCCAGCAGGCTTATTGTCGGACAGGGCGGGACGAGCTCCTACGAGCAGTACTTC. Its protein product is CASRLIVGQGGTSSYEQYF.

The chain couples TRBV7-9 to TRBJ1-3; D might be TRBD1 (5 bases). The CDR3 extends over 15 amino acids. The V end lost 1 base, the J end lost 3 bases, and 10 bases lay between the germline ends. Germline CDR1 and CDR2: SEHNR and FQNEAQ (reference sequence). Written as DNA, the CDR3 is TGTGCCAGCAGCTTAGTAAGGGGCGATGGAAACACCATATATTTT. Protein sequence: CASSLVRGDGNTIYF.

The gene calls are TRBV27 and TRBJ2-5, with D tentatively TRBD2 (6 bases). Germline values: CDR1 MNHEY, CDR2 SMNVEV (reference sequence). The V end lost 3 bases, the J end lost 5 bases, and 19 bases lay between the germline ends. The CDR3 has 16 residues. The CDR3 sequence: CASSLGLAGREETQYF. The CDR3, as DNA: TGTGCCAGCAGTTTGGGCTTGGCGGGAAGGGAGGAGACCCAGTACTTC.

Remarks on this clone: The junction departs from germline at one end; a sequencing error may be responsible. The chain carries TRBV5-5 and TRBJ2-7; no clear D. Germline CDR1 is SGHKS and CDR2 is YYEKEE (reference sequence). The length of the CDR3 is 14 residues. The CDR3 loop reads CASGLRFGSYEQYF. In DNA form, the CDR3 reads TGTGCCAGCGGCTTGAGGTTCGGGTCCTACGAGCAGTACTTC.

The chain employs TRBV19 and TRBJ1-2, with D unclear. Per the germline V gene, CDR1 is LNHDA and CDR2 is SQIVND (reference sequence). This CDR3 is built from 15 residues. V was cut by 0 bases and J by 0 bases, with 8 bases left in between. CDR3 amino acids: CASSIDGKSNYGYTF. DNA for the CDR3: TGTGCCAGTAGTATAGATGGCAAGTCTAACTATGGCTACACCTTC. The whole variable domain, remainder taken from reference TRBV19 and TRBJ1-2, is DGGITQSPKYLFRKEGQNVTLSCEQNLNHDAMYWYRQDPGQGLRLIYYSQIVNDFQKGDIAEGYSVSREKKESFPLTVTSAQKNPTAFYLCASSIDGKSNYGYTFGSGTRLTVV.

The rearrangement links TRBV30 to TRBJ2-7, with 8 bases lining up with TRBD1. The junction had 0 bases not matched to a gene; V was cut back by 5 bases and J by 0 bases. The length of the CDR3 is 12 residues. Germline V lookup: CDR1 GTSNPN, CDR2 SVGIG (reference sequence). In DNA, the CDR3 is TGTGCCTGGGGGACAGGCTCCTACGAGCAGTACTTC. Translation: CAWGTGSYEQYF.

The chain carries TRBV5-1 and TRBJ2-5; D may be TRBD1 or TRBD2 (9 bases each). The J call is doubtful: the DNA matches TRBJ2-7 better. From germline, CDR1 is SGHRS and CDR2 YFSETQ. The CDR3 extends over 22 amino acids. As DNA, the CDR3 is TGCGCCAGCAGCTTGTTGGGGACAGGGAAAAGGGTTAGCGGGAGTGGGAGCTCCGAGCAGTACTTC. This codes for CASSLLGTGKRVSGSGSSEQYF.

This rearrangement joins TRBV7-6 to TRBJ2-7; 8 nucleotides match TRBD2. The V segment lost 5 bases and the J segment 1 base; nucleotides outside the gene matches: 10. The length of the CDR3 is 16 residues. Germline V CDR1 and CDR2: SGHVS, FNYEAQ. The CDR3 DNA reads TGTGCCAGCAGCCCCAAACTCTCGGGGGGGTCCTACGAGCAGTACTTC. Protein: CASSPKLSGGSYEQYF.

The chain couples TRBV27 to TRBJ1-2; maybe TRBD1 (5 bases). The V and J ends lost 6 bases and 8 bases respectively, with 22 bases between them. The CDR3 has 15 residues. Germline V gene lookup returns CDR1 MNHEY and CDR2 SMNVEV (reference sequence). This chain's CDR3 is CASRRGAGLLGGYTF. The CDR3 DNA reads TGTGCCAGCAGGAGAGGCGCAGGGCTTTTAGGCGGCTACACCTTC.

This chain links TRBV18 with TRBJ2-7; D might be TRBD2 (5 bases). V gave up 6 bases and J gave up 2 bases, with 5 bases separating them. This CDR3 is built from 11 residues. Germline V gives CDR1 KGHSH, CDR2 LQKENI. The CDR3, as DNA: TGTGCCAGCTCGGGAGCCTACGAGCAGTACTTC. This sequence encodes CASSGAYEQYF.

This clone showed up just a few times. J is TRBJ2-2 and V is TRBV7-9, with TRBD1 as a possible D gene (6 bases). This CDR3 contains 13 residues. CDR1 SEHNR and CDR2 FQNEAQ come from the germline V gene (reference sequence). V dropped 6 bases and J dropped 6 bases, with 11 bases sitting between them. Written as DNA, the CDR3 is TGTGCCAGCAGGGAACGGACAGCCGGGGAGCTGTTTTTT. Its protein product is CASRERTAGELFF.

This chain links TRBV5-1 with TRBJ2-7; TRBD2 matches 15 bases. The ends lost 2 bases at V and 0 bases at J; junction bases unmatched: 6. The germline V gene encodes CDR1 SGHRS and CDR2 YFSETQ. CDR3 length: 18 residues. CDR3 region: CASSLPGLAGGSSYEQYF. CDR3 bases: TGCGCCAGCAGCTTACCGGGACTAGCGGGGGGAAGCTCCTACGAGCAGTACTTC.

The chain recombines TRBV13 with TRBJ1-3, with D uncertain. V shed 5 bases and J shed 4 bases, with 9 bases lying between them. Germline V gene data show CDR1 as PRHDT and CDR2 as FYEKMQ (reference sequence). There are 13 residues in the CDR3. CDR3 in DNA: TGTGCCAGCAGCCCCCCCGAGGGAAACACCATATATTTT. Encoded protein: CASSPPEGNTIYF.

This clone was recorded once. The chain combines TRBV7-9 with TRBJ2-5; tentative D call: TRBD1 (6 bases). Trimming pared 6 bases from V and 7 bases from J, leaving 15 bases between. The CDR3 totals 13 residues. Germline values: CDR1 SEHNR, CDR2 FQNEAQ (reference sequence). The CDR3 reads CASSLQGSGTQYF. The CDR3 DNA follows: TGTGCCAGCAGTCTACAGGGAAGCGGGACCCAGTACTTC.

The gene calls are TRBV18 and TRBJ1-1; 8 nucleotides line up with TRBD1. V dropped 4 bases and J dropped 3; count of bases not matched to a gene: 16. This CDR3 is 18 amino acids long. The germline CDR1 and CDR2 sequences are KGHSH and LQKENI. CDR3 sequence (DNA): TGTGCCAGCTCACGGATAAGCATGACAGGGGTTGGGGACACTGAAGCTTTCTTT. This sequence encodes CASSRISMTGVGDTEAFF.

The rearrangement links TRBV6-1 to TRBJ1-2; TRBD1 matches 7 bases. The length of the CDR3 is 13 residues. Germline V gene lookup returns CDR1 MNHNS and CDR2 SASEGT. V lost 5 bases to trimming and J lost 10 bases; unmatched junction nucleotides: 10. The CDR3 region is CASSLQGYRNYTF. The DNA for the CDR3 is TGTGCCAGCAGTCTACAGGGGTATAGGAACTACACCTTC.

V gene TRBV19 combines with J gene TRBJ2-1, with 8 bases lining up with TRBD2. Per the germline V gene, CDR1 is LNHDA and CDR2 is SQIVND (reference sequence). The CDR3 length is 13 residues. The ends lost 6 bases at V and 14 bases at J; junction bases unmatched: 12. In DNA, the CDR3 is TGTGCCAGTAGCGAGGGACCGGGGACTAGTAAGTTCTTC. Translating gives CASSEGPGTSKFF.

The J gene is TRBJ2-5, the V gene TRBV5-1; 9 bases align to TRBD2. The germline V gene encodes CDR1 SGHRS and CDR2 YFSETQ. The CDR3 covers 16 residues. The J segment lost 5 bases and the V segment lost 0 bases, leaving 8 bases of the junction unmatched. This CDR3 reads CASSLVGGGRAETQYF. Written as DNA, the CDR3 is TGCGCCAGCAGCTTGGTTGGGGGCGGGAGGGCCGAGACCCAGTACTTC.

This chain connects TRBV11-2 to TRBJ2-7, with 11 bases that match TRBD2. J was trimmed by 4 bases and V by 4 bases; bases with no gene match: 3. Germline CDR1 SGHAT, CDR2 FQNNGV. There are 14 residues in the CDR3. CDR3 residues: CASSSGTSGYEQYF. The CDR3 region has the DNA TGTGCCAGCAGCTCCGGGACTAGCGGTTACGAGCAGTACTTC.

Here the CDR3 reads CASSGTSGGYEQYF. In DNA, the CDR3 is TGTGCCAGCAGTGGGACTAGCGGAGGGTACGAGCAGTACTTC. The chain employs TRBV28 and TRBJ2-7; 11 nucleotides line up with TRBD2. Germline V gene lookup returns CDR1 MDHEN and CDR2 SYDVKM. The junction had 4 bases not matched to a gene; V was cut back by 5 bases and J by 4 bases. This CDR3 spans 14 amino acids.

The chain combines TRBV5-1 with TRBJ2-1; D may be TRBD2 (6 bases). Germline V gene data show CDR1 as SGHRS and CDR2 as YFSETQ. CDR3 length: 15 amino acids. The V end lost 3 bases, the J end lost 4 bases, and 14 bases lay between the germline ends. CDR3 in amino acids: CASSSGSGNYNEQFF. The CDR3 nucleotides read TGCGCCAGCAGCTCAGGTAGCGGTAATTACAATGAGCAGTTCTTC.

The rearrangement links TRBV29-1 to TRBJ1-3; D gene unclear. V was cut by 5 bases and J by 2 bases, with 10 bases left in between. This CDR3 comprises 13 residues. The germline gives CDR1 SQVTM, CDR2 ANQGSEA. CDR3 coding DNA: TGCAGCGTTTCGACTGCTACTGGAAACACCATATATTTT. Its translation is CSVSTATGNTIYF. The whole variable domain, filled in from reference TRBV29-1 and TRBJ1-3, reads SAVISQKPSRDICQRGTSLTIQCQVDSQVTMMFWYRQQPGQSLTLIATANQGSEATYESGFVIDKFPISRPNLTFSTLTVSNMSPEDSSIYLCSVSTATGNTIYFGEGSWLTVV.

The rearrangement links TRBV13 to TRBJ2-1, with D maybe TRBD1 (6 bases). The CDR3 is 14 amino acids. V was cut by 4 bases and J by 4 bases, with 11 bases left in between. Germline values: CDR1 PRHDT, CDR2 FYEKMQ (reference sequence). CDR3 bases: TGTGCCAGCAGCTCCCTCGACAGGTACAATGAGCAGTTCTTC. It codes for CASSSLDRYNEQFF.